The source of this T cell receptor beta chain is a study of blood T cells in healthy people across ages. General study results and limits: The study lacked donor CMV status, which possibly confounded expanded clonotype changes. Diversity figures derived from one million T cells were judged to underestimate the true value. Among long-lived donors, naive CD4+ cells were more numerous and diversity higher than in aged donors.

This clonotype was counted a few times. The target antigen is unknown. The use of a sample-barcoded 5' primer and a J-beta primer mix characterized a second PCR of roughly 6 to 11 cycles. Carrying 12 random nucleotides, a template-switch adaptor labeled each individual cDNA molecule. TCRdb reanalysed the 5' RACE reads using MiXCR and keeps one entry per CDR3 protein. The data hold roughly 1.9 million distinct CDR3 sequences, with about 39% observed a single time. CDR3 length: 15 residues. Looked up from germline, CDR1 is LGHNA and CDR2 is YNFKEQ. Trimming removed 3 bases from V and 4 bases from J; junction bases left unmatched: 8.

The TCR sequence derives from a human donor in good health. The chain joins TRBV4-2 to TRBJ1-1; 7 bases align to TRBD1. The specimen sequenced was blood. For the CDR3, the DNA is TGTGCCAGCAGCCACCCATCTTCAGGGGGCACTGAAGCTTTCTTT. It encodes CASSHPSSGGTEAFF.